This T cell receptor (beta chain) originates from a study of shared clonotypes between healthy human individuals. Study outcomes and limitations: Naive subsets generally exceeded memory subsets in estimated richness.

A word on this clone: Its antigen is as yet unknown.

This table comes from immunoSEQ multiplex PCR, and its TCRdb copy is limited to in-frame clones, with some not included. The table lists 110,000 or so clones, about 71% of them singletons. The CDR3 is 13 residues long. V was shortened by 2 bases and J by 4 bases, with 11 bases between the two germline ends. Germline assignment: CDR1 GTSNPN and CDR2 SVGIG (reference sequence). Donors comprised only Caucasian adults living in Nashville, Tennessee. The sequence was obtained from a woman in her twenties or thirties in good health. The specimen was memory CD8+ T cells sorted from blood. Indicated subset: CD45RO+ cells pooled with CCR7-negative TemRA cells. V usage is TRBV30 and J usage is TRBJ1-1; no clear D. The CDR3: CAWSPDTGTEAFF. The DNA of the CDR3 is TGTGCCTGGAGTCCCGATACTGGCACTGAAGCTTTCTTT.